The next 4 T cell receptor beta chains were all read from a single sample in a study of CD8+CD57+ T cells in acquired aplastic anemia. The template used for profiling TCR beta VDJ and CDR3 was genomic DNA. TCRdb re-called the reads through MiXCR, storing one row per CDR3 protein. The repertoire holds 150,000 to 200,000 distinct CDR3 sequences, with 40% to 50% as singletons. Patients selected for sequencing had displayed CD8+CD57+ cell expansion by flow cytometry. The sequenced sample consisted of sorted CD4+, CD8+, or CD8+CD57+ T cells (not recorded which) from PBMCs. These receptors all come from a human donor with aplastic anemia.

The rearrangement joins TRBV5-1 to TRBJ2-2; TRBD1 matches at 8 bases. Germline assignment: CDR1 SGHRS and CDR2 YFSETQ. V lost 1 base to trimming and J lost 5 bases; unmatched junction nucleotides: 7. The CDR3 is made up of 16 amino acids. The chain's CDR3 is CASSLRQGAGTGELFF. Written as DNA, the CDR3 is TGCGCCAGCAGCTTGAGGCAGGGGGCTGGTACCGGGGAGCTGTTTTTT.

The rearrangement links TRBV7-9 to TRBJ2-5, with D possibly being TRBD2 (6 bases). This CDR3 comprises 15 residues. The V end was cut by 5 bases, the J end by 5 bases, with 18 bases between. The germline V gene encodes CDR1 SEHNR and CDR2 FQNEAQ (reference sequence). CDR3 coding DNA: TGTGCCAGCAGCCTCTCGGGGGTTCGGGGGGAGACCCAGTACTTC. This encodes CASSLSGVRGETQYF. Together with reference TRBV7-9 and TRBJ2-5, the CDR3 gives the full variable domain: DTGVSQNPRHKITKRGQNVTFRCDPISEHNRLYWYRQTLGQGPEFLTYFQNEAQLEKSRLLSDRFSAERPKGSFSTLEIQRTEQGDSAMYLCASSLSGVRGETQYFGPGTRLLVL.

The genes are TRBV10-2 and TRBJ1-4; TRBD1 agrees at 9 bases. Germline CDR1 is WSHSY and CDR2 is SAAADI. This CDR3 region has 14 residues. Trimming at V came to 3 bases and at J to 5 bases, leaving 1 base not matched to a gene. The CDR3 DNA follows: TGCGCCAGCAGTGATGGGACAGGGAATGAAAAACTGTTTTTT. Translated: CASSDGTGNEKLFF.

This clonotype was seen at least ten times. The rearrangement uses TRBV20-1 and TRBJ2-3; D perhaps matches TRBD2 (6 bases). Trimming left V 0 bases short and J 6 bases short, with 22 bases between. Germline V gives CDR1 DFQATT, CDR2 SNEGSKA (reference sequence). The length of the CDR3 is 17 residues. The CDR3 protein is CSARDWASAKMYDTQYF. In DNA, the CDR3 is TGCAGTGCTAGAGATTGGGCTAGCGCCAAAATGTATGATACGCAGTATTTT.